This T cell receptor (beta chain) was captured by sequencing in a study of persistence of HIV-infected CD4 T cells. Study conclusions and caveats: Degenerate expanded CDR3beta sequences were enriched among CMV- and Gag-responding cells. Proviral oligoclonality tracked with TCR oligoclonality within the same sorted cells. CMV- and Gag-responding cells had lower TCRbeta richness than CD3/CD28-responding cells.

As regards this clone: Its antigen remains unknown.

Sequencing used immunoSEQ version 4 in survey mode. Method: immunoSEQ multiplex PCR; TCRdb's copy keeps in-frame clones and lacks some. The sample includes 35,000 to 55,000 clones, approximately 89% of them seen just once. This nonspecific control used anti-CD3/anti-CD28 bead stimulation of CD4+ T cells. CD4+ T cells upregulating both CD40 ligand and CD69 were sorted as responding cells. Anti-CD28/CD49d costimulation, CD40-blocking antibody and enfuvirtide were given to CD8-depleted PBMCs for roughly 20 hours. Trimming cost V 4 bases and J 4 bases, with 19 bases left between them. The germline V gene encodes CDR1 SQVTM and CDR2 ANQGSEA. CDR3 length: 15 residues.

V and J are TRBV29-1 and TRBJ1-1; D perhaps matches TRBD1 (6 bases). The sample was CD4+ T cells sorted from PBMCs after roughly 17-hour stimulation, taken from a patient who received antiretroviral therapy. This sequence originates from an adult man with HIV who was CMV-seropositive. In DNA form, the CDR3 reads TGCAGCGTTGCAGGGGCGCTAGGTACTTTCACTGAAGCTTTCTTT. It codes for CSVAGALGTFTEAFF.